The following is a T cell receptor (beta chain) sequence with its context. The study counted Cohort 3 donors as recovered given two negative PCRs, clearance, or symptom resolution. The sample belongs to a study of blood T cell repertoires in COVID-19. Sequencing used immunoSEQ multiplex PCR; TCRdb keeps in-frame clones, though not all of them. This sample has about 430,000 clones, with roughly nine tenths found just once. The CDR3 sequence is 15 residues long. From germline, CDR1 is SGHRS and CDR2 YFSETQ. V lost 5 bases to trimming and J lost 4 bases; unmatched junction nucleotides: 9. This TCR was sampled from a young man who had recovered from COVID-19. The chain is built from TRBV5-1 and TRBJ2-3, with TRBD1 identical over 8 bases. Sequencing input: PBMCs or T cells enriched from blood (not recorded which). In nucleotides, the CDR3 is TGCGCCAGCAGGGCCGGGACAGGAGGCGCAGATACGCAGTATTTT. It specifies CASRAGTGGADTQYF. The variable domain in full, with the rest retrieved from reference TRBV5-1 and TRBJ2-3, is KAGVTQTPRYLIKTRGQQVTLSCSPISGHRSVSWYQQTPGQGLQFLFEYFSETQRNKGNFPGRFSGRQFSNSRSEMNVSTLELGDSALYLCASRAGTGGADTQYFGPGTRLTVL.